Below, 2 T cell receptor beta chains from the same sample are listed, as sequenced in a study of T-cell memory formation after mild COVID-19. TCRdb processed the 5' RACE reads anew with MiXCR; each CDR3 protein has one entry. Of about half a million distinct CDR3 sequences in the sample, around a sixth were seen once. Sample: PBMCs or a T cell subset sorted from them (not recorded which). The receptor set was obtained from an adult woman who had mild COVID-19 (a few samples of this study predate the infection). Cell type and time point are not known.

In DNA, the CDR3 is TGTGCCAGCAGTTTGGCACCGTGGCAGGGGAATTCACCCCTCCACTTT. Translating it yields CASSLAPWQGNSPLHF. This chain joins TRBV27 and TRBJ1-6; D perhaps matches TRBD1 (6 bases). The CDR3 is 16 amino acids. Germline CDR1 reads MNHEY; CDR2 reads SMNVEV (reference sequence). V was shortened by 3 bases and J by 7 bases, with 16 bases between the two germline ends.

This clonotype occurred many times. The chain joins TRBV5-5 to TRBJ1-1; D unclear. Trimming removed 2 bases from V and 1 base from J, with 6 bases in between. The CDR3 sequence is 13 residues long. Germline loops: CDR1 SGHKS, CDR2 YYEKEE (reference sequence). CDR3 sequence reads: CASSFGRNTEAFF. CDR3 DNA: TGTGCCAGCAGCTTTGGACGGAACACTGAAGCTTTCTTT.